Presented here are 32 T cell receptor beta chains from one specimen sequenced in a study of blood T cell repertoires in COVID-19. The assay was immunoSEQ multiplex PCR, and TCRdb's table has in-frame clones only and misses some. The table records more than 35,000 clones, approximately 91% of them present only once. Sequenced sample: peripheral blood. Receptors were obtained from a human donor in a cohort sampled during active COVID-19.

The chain uses TRBV2 and TRBJ2-7; 9 bases are a match to TRBD2. Per the germline V gene, CDR1 is SNHLY and CDR2 is FYNNEI. Trimming cost V 5 bases and J 1 base; bases outside gene matches: 6. CDR3 size: 15 residues. The CDR3 protein is CASSTGTSSSYEQYF. Here the CDR3 DNA reads TGTGCCAGCAGTACCGGGACTAGCAGTTCCTACGAGCAGTACTTC.

The chain links TRBV6-5 to TRBJ1-2, with 8 nucleotides matching TRBD1. The length of the CDR3 is 14 residues. Germline assignment: CDR1 MNHEY and CDR2 SVGAGI. V was clipped by 8 bases and J by 1 base; unmatched bases: 6. CDR3 DNA: TGTGCCAGCTTCGACAGGGGCCTTAACTATGGCTACACCTTC. This codes for CASFDRGLNYGYTF.

CDR3 region: CASSQGQDTQYF. The CDR3, as DNA: TGTGCCAGCAGCCAGGGGCAAGATACGCAGTATTTT. This chain connects TRBV7-3 to TRBJ2-3; possible D gene TRBD1, 6 bases. V lost 5 bases, J lost 5 bases, and 8 bases lay in between. The CDR3 sequence is 12 residues long. Germline CDR1 is SGHTA and CDR2 is FQGTGA.

The CDR3 loop reads CASSYLGSNEKLFF. The DNA for the CDR3 is TGTGCCAGCAGCTACCTGGGCTCTAATGAAAAACTGTTTTTT. The chain combines TRBV5-6 with TRBJ1-4; no clear D gene. The germline CDR1 and CDR2 sequences are SGHDT and YYEEEE. V was clipped by 3 bases and J by 3 bases, with 9 bases between them. The CDR3 extends over 14 amino acids. Full variable domain (rest looked up from reference TRBV5-6 and TRBJ1-4): DAGVTQSPTHLIKTRGQQVTLRCSPKSGHDTVSWYQQALGQGPQFIFQYYEEEERQRGNFPDRFSGHQFPNYSSELNVNALLLGDSALYLCASSYLGSNEKLFFGSGTQLSVL.

The genes are TRBV7-9 and TRBJ2-5; possible D gene TRBD2, 5 bases. The CDR3 runs to 14 residues. Germline lookup yields CDR1 SEHNR and CDR2 FQNEAQ (reference sequence). V dropped 5 bases and J dropped 2 bases, with 12 bases sitting between them. CDR3 coding DNA: TGTGCCAGCAGCCCCCGACTAAAACAAGAGACCCAGTACTTC. Its translation: CASSPRLKQETQYF.

This chain uses TRBV28 with TRBJ1-2; D is perhaps TRBD1 (6 bases). The CDR3 is 13 amino acids. The germline V gene has CDR1 MDHEN and CDR2 SYDVKM. V shed 2 bases and J shed 8 bases, with 12 bases lying between them. CDR3: CASSLAGAQGYTF. DNA of the CDR3: TGTGCCAGCAGTTTAGCGGGGGCGCAGGGCTACACCTTC.

This chain joins TRBV5-8 and TRBJ2-5; 8 positions agree with TRBD2. V shed 0 bases and J 5 bases; nucleotides not matched to a gene: 12. The V gene's germline CDR1 is SGHTS and CDR2 YDEGEE. This CDR3 contains 17 residues. The CDR3 loop reads CASSLADLAGFGETQYF. The CDR3 nucleotides are TGTGCCAGCAGCTTGGCGGACTTAGCGGGGTTCGGGGAGACCCAGTACTTC.

The rearrangement joins TRBV3-1 (or the pseudogene TRBV3-2) to TRBJ2-5, with 14 bases aligning to TRBD2. V was clipped by 0 bases and J by 2 bases; unmatched bases: 8. Germline V gene data show CDR1 as LGHDT and CDR2 as YNNKEL (reference sequence). The CDR3 length is 19 residues. In nucleotides, the CDR3 is TGTGCCAGCAGCCAAGATTCTCCGAGACTAGCGGGGGGGCAAGAGACCCAGTACTTC. Translating gives CASSQDSPRLAGGQETQYF.

This clone was counted between two and nine times. The J gene is TRBJ2-2, the V gene TRBV7-2; the match to TRBD2 covers 9 bases. There are 15 residues in the CDR3. Germline loops: CDR1 SGHTA, CDR2 FQGNSA. After removal of 5 bases from V and 6 bases from J, the junction contained 7 bases not matched to a gene. CDR3 sequence reads: CASSRGGGGSGELFF. The CDR3 nucleotides read TGTGCCAGCAGCCGCGGGGGGGGCGGATCCGGGGAGCTGTTTTTT.

CDR3: CASSIDEDRGVNTEAFF. The CDR3 DNA sequence: TGTGCCAGTAGTATAGACGAGGACAGGGGTGTGAACACTGAAGCTTTCTTT. The chain recombines TRBV19 with TRBJ1-1; 9 bases fit TRBD1. The germline gives CDR1 LNHDA, CDR2 SQIVND (reference sequence). Unmatched junction bases numbered 5, after V lost 0 bases and J lost 0 bases. The CDR3 totals 17 residues.

This clone has just a few counts. This chain joins TRBV19 and TRBJ2-7; possible D gene TRBD1, 6 bases. The CDR3 runs to 13 residues. Germline V gives CDR1 LNHDA, CDR2 SQIVND (reference sequence). V lost 1 base to trimming and J lost 3 bases, with 7 bases between them. CDR3 DNA sequence: TGTGCCAGTAGTATAGCAGGGGACTACGAGCAGTACTTC. It specifies CASSIAGDYEQYF.

The chain carries TRBV21-1 and TRBJ2-5; whether TRBD2, the table's D call, matches the DNA was not checked. TRBV21-1 is tagged as a pseudogene. This CDR3 comprises 13 residues. The CDR3 loop is CASSKDLRETQYF. CDR3 nucleotide sequence: TGTGCCAGCAGCAAAGATCTCCGGGAGACCCAGTACTTC.

The J gene is TRBJ2-7, the V gene TRBV18, with a possible D match to TRBD2 (5 bases). This CDR3 has 15 residues. Germline assignment: CDR1 KGHSH and CDR2 LQKENI. The V end was cut by 1 base, the J end by 0 bases, with 10 bases between. The CDR3 nucleotides read TGTGCCAGCTCACCACTCCGGGGTAGCTCCTACGAGCAGTACTTC. This encodes CASSPLRGSSYEQYF.

This clone came up once. The rearrangement links TRBV7-9 to TRBJ2-3; D not certain. Per the germline V gene, CDR1 is SEHNR and CDR2 is FQNEAQ (reference sequence). With 2 bases removed from V and 3 bases from J, the gap between germline ends came to 9 bases. There are 14 residues in the CDR3. The CDR3 coding sequence is TGTGCCAGCAGCTTAAATCTCGGGACAGATACGCAGTATTTT. It codes for CASSLNLGTDTQYF.

The chain employs TRBV5-1 and TRBJ2-7, with TRBD1 matching over 8 bases. The CDR3 runs to 15 residues. In germline, CDR1 is SGHRS, CDR2 YFSETQ. Germline trimming cut 0 bases from V and 1 base from J; bases unmatched to any gene: 3. CDR3: CASSLGQGLSYEQYF. The CDR3 nucleotides are TGCGCCAGCAGCTTGGGACAGGGGCTTTCCTACGAGCAGTACTTC.

The chain has TRBV30 and TRBJ1-2; tentative D call: TRBD1 (6 bases). The CDR3 sequence is 12 residues long. Trimming took 4 bases from V and 11 from J, leaving 17 bases between them. Germline CDR1 GTSNPN, CDR2 SVGIG (reference sequence). The CDR3 sequence is CAWNWGGSGYTF. As DNA, the CDR3 is TGTGCCTGGAATTGGGGGGGCAGTGGATACACCTTC.

The genes are TRBV5-6 and TRBJ2-7; 9 bases line up with TRBD1. This CDR3 has 16 amino acids. Germline-derived CDR1 and CDR2 are SGHDT and YYEEEE. The V segment lost 2 bases and the J segment 0 bases; nucleotides outside the gene matches: 6. The CDR3 nucleotides read TGTGCCAGCAGCTTTGGGACAGGGTCGGACTCCTACGAGCAGTACTTC. Amino acid sequence: CASSFGTGSDSYEQYF.

Comments on this clone: Other DNA sequences in the sample encode the same CDR3. The chain has TRBV7-9 and TRBJ2-3; TRBD1 aligns across 8 bases. The ends lost 5 bases at V and 4 bases at J; junction bases unmatched: 14. This CDR3 contains 17 residues. Germline CDR1 reads SEHNR; CDR2 reads FQNEAQ (reference sequence). The CDR3 DNA is TGTGCCAGCAGCCTGGGGGTGGACAGGGTCTGGCCAGATACGCAGTATTTT. It encodes CASSLGVDRVWPDTQYF.

The V and J genes are TRBV24-1 and TRBJ2-1, with TRBD2 as a possible D gene (6 bases). The CDR3 is made up of 13 amino acids. V was clipped by 9 bases and J by 10 bases, with 18 bases between them. Germline V CDR1 and CDR2: KGHDR, SFDVKD. The DNA of the CDR3 is TGTGCCACCGGGCGGGGTTCCTTTGGGGAGCAGTTCTTC. This codes for CATGRGSFGEQFF.

The chain employs TRBV5-4 and TRBJ1-2, with 10 bases fitting TRBD1. Unmatched junction bases numbered 13, after V lost 2 bases and J lost 6 bases. The CDR3 length is 17 residues. Per germline, CDR1 SGHNT and CDR2 YYREEE (reference sequence). CDR3 nucleotides: TGTGCCAGCAGCTTCCGACTACCGGGACAGGGGACGAATGGCTACACCTTC. It is translated as CASSFRLPGQGTNGYTF.

With respect to this clone: One end of the junction varies from germline; a read error may be responsible. V and J are TRBV6-5 and TRBJ2-7; TRBD2 matches 7 bases. The CDR3 spans 14 residues. Germline V CDR1 and CDR2: MNHEY, SVGAGI. The CDR3 loop is CASRLTSLSNEQYF. CDR3 DNA sequence: TGTGCCAGCAGGCTGACTAGCCTCTCCAACGAGCAGTACTTC.

This chain links TRBV6-5 with TRBJ1-3; D unclear. There are 12 residues in the CDR3. Per the germline V gene, CDR1 is MNHEY and CDR2 is SVGAGI. Trimming stripped 7 bases from V and 3 bases from J, with 7 bases between. In DNA, the CDR3 is TGTGCCAGCAACGGGGTTGGAAACACCATATATTTT. It encodes CASNGVGNTIYF.

The chain couples TRBV9 to TRBJ2-5, with a tentative D call TRBD2 (6 bases). Germline CDR1 is SGDLS and CDR2 is YYNGEE. V dropped 3 bases and J dropped 6 bases, with 24 bases sitting between them. This CDR3 has 17 amino acids. The CDR3 sequence is CASSALPAGAFFKTQYF. For the CDR3, the DNA is TGTGCCAGCAGCGCCTTGCCAGCGGGTGCCTTTTTTAAGACCCAGTACTTC.

The genes are TRBV5-6 and TRBJ2-3, with TRBD1 matching over 9 bases. This CDR3 is 15 amino acids long. Germline CDR1 reads SGHDT; CDR2 reads YYEEEE. Trimming removed 1 base from V and 8 bases from J; junction bases left unmatched: 8. The CDR3 coding sequence is TGTGCCAGCAGCTTGAAGGACAGGGGTGCCGGTACGCAGTATTTT. This translates into CASSLKDRGAGTQYF.

The V gene is TRBV27, the J gene TRBJ2-5; no firm D call. This CDR3 contains 14 residues. Trimming took off 5 bases at V and 4 bases at J, with 14 bases between the two ends. Germline loops: CDR1 MNHEY, CDR2 SMNVEV (reference sequence). CDR3 amino acids: CASSVLPSGETQYF. The CDR3 DNA follows: TGTGCCAGCAGTGTGTTACCGTCGGGAGAGACCCAGTACTTC.

The DNA for the CDR3 is TGTGCCAGCAGCCCTAGCGGGGGGGCCGCTGAGCAGTTCTTC. It codes for CASSPSGGAAEQFF. The chain combines TRBV7-3 with TRBJ2-1, with TRBD2 matching 12 bases. J was trimmed by 9 bases and V by 5 bases; bases with no gene match: 5. Germline CDR1 reads SGHTA; CDR2 reads FQGTGA. This CDR3 is built from 14 residues.

J is TRBJ2-7 and V is TRBV11-2, with a weak D call TRBD1 (6 bases). The germline V gene encodes CDR1 SGHAT and CDR2 FQNNGV. V was pared by 5 bases and J by 0 bases, with 11 bases between. CDR3 size: 14 residues. CDR3 sequence: CASSDRDISYEQYF. The DNA of the CDR3 is TGTGCCAGCAGCGACCGGGACATCTCCTACGAGCAGTACTTC.

This clone has only a few counts. The chain is built from TRBV6-1 and TRBJ1-3, with D hard to call. The CDR3 contains 12 residues. The V end lost 1 base, the J end lost 8 bases, and 6 bases lay between the germline ends. The V gene's germline CDR1 is MNHNS and CDR2 SASEGT. The DNA for the CDR3 is TGTGCCAGCAGTGAAGGAGGATACACCATATATTTT. Residues: CASSEGGYTIYF.

This chain links TRBV4-1 with TRBJ1-4; 7 nucleotides line up with TRBD1. Unmatched junction bases numbered 6, after V lost 0 bases and J lost 8 bases. Germline V lookup: CDR1 MGHRA, CDR2 YSYEKL. There are 15 residues in the CDR3. The CDR3 sequence is CASSQDQQGREKLFF. The CDR3 DNA follows: TGCGCCAGCAGCCAAGACCAACAGGGGAGGGAAAAACTGTTTTTT.

The V gene is TRBV10-2, the J gene TRBJ2-2; 8 bases fit TRBD1. The CDR3 sequence is 13 residues long. V lost 8 bases to trimming and J lost 7 bases; unmatched junction nucleotides: 6. Germline CDR1 reads WSHSY; CDR2 reads SAAADI. CDR3 sequence reads: CASRRGQVGELFF. The CDR3, as DNA: TGCGCCAGCCGCAGGGGGCAGGTCGGGGAGCTGTTTTTT.

The rearrangement links TRBV5-1 to TRBJ2-7; tentative D call: TRBD2 (5 bases). Germline values: CDR1 SGHRS, CDR2 YFSETQ. V gave up 6 bases and J gave up 5 bases, with 15 bases separating them. The CDR3 totals 13 residues. The CDR3 region is CASTFFGEDEQYF. CDR3 sequence (DNA): TGCGCCAGCACCTTTTTCGGGGAAGACGAGCAGTACTTC.

The chain joins TRBV18 to TRBJ1-3; D not resolved. Germline CDR1 is KGHSH and CDR2 is LQKENI. V was cut by 4 bases and J by 0 bases, with 10 bases left in between. The CDR3 sequence is 15 residues long. CDR3 amino acids: CASSLAFRSGNTIYF. The CDR3 DNA reads as TGTGCCAGCTCACTGGCCTTCCGCTCTGGAAACACCATATATTTT.